This TCR beta chain was recovered during a study of T cell responses to AZD1222 COVID-19 vaccine. Study conclusions and caveats: After two AZD1222 doses, spike-specific TCR breadth and depth rose versus day 0. Donor demographics were predominantly white British with a female majority; clonal diversity may be underestimated.

A remark on this clone: What it binds is not known.

The data were produced by immunoSEQ multiplex PCR, yet TCRdb's version contains in-frame clones alone and is incomplete. The data contain roughly 120,000 clones, 88% of them singletons. The CDR3 is made up of 16 amino acids. CDR1 is SQVTM and CDR2 is ANQGSEA in the germline V gene. Trimming pared 0 bases from V and 2 bases from J, leaving 17 bases between. This receptor was obtained from an adult in good health. Sample: peripheral blood, taken on day 0 of AZD1222 vaccination. The V gene is TRBV29-1, the J gene TRBJ2-7; D is ambiguous. The DNA of the CDR3 is TGCAGCGTTGAAGATTCCGGGCTGGGGATGCCCTACGAGCAGTACTTC. Residues: CSVEDSGLGMPYEQYF.